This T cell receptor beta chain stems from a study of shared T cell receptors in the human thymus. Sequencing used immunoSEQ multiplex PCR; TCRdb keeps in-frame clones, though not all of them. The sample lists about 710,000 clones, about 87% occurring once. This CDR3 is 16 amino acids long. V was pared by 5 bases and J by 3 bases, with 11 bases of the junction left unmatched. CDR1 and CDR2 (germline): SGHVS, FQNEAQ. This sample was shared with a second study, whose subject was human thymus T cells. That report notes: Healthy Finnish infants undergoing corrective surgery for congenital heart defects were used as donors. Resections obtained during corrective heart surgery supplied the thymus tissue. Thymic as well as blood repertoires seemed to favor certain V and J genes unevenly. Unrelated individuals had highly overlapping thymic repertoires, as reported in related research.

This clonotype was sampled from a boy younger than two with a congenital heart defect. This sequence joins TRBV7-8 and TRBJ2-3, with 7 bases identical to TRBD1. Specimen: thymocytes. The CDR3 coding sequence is TGTGCCAGCAGCACCTGCAGGGGGATAAAGACAGATACGCAGTATTTT. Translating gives CASSTCRGIKTDTQYF.